This T cell receptor beta chain appears in the sequencing data of a study of shared clonotypes between healthy human individuals. The V end was cut by 5 bases, the J end by 11 bases, with 22 bases between. The CDR3 is 15 amino acids. From germline, CDR1 is MDHEN and CDR2 SYDVKM. The method was immunoSEQ multiplex PCR; TCRdb's version includes in-frame clones alone and lacks a portion of them. Among about 2.4 million clones listed, roughly 93% were seen once. This TCR came from a man aged 18 to 29 in good health. Some clones in this sample may be carry-over from other donors' samples. Sequencing used naive CD4+ T cells from PBMCs. As for subset: CD45RA+ positively selected. The chain combines TRBV28 with TRBJ1-5; D ambiguous. The CDR3 DNA reads TGTGCCAGCAGTCGACCCACCCCGGGAGGCGCAGCCCAGCATTTT. Its translation is CASSRPTPGGAAQHF.